One sample yielded the 22 T cell receptor beta chains listed below, sequenced in a study of T-cell reconstitution after alpha-beta-depleted transplantation in children. Unique molecular identifiers were used in preparing the TCRbeta library. TCRdb re-analysed the PCR reads in MiXCR, keeping a single row per CDR3 protein. The sample has around 370,000 distinct CDR3 sequences, around a tenth seen once. Sequencing used PBMCs from the stem cell graft donor, obtained from the stem cell graft. The source is a human donor who donated a stem cell graft to a child with acute lymphoblastic leukemia.

This clonotype was found many times. V usage is TRBV6-2 or TRBV6-3 and J usage is TRBJ2-5; D may be TRBD1 (6 bases). The CDR3 is 15 residues long. V was cut by 2 bases and J by 4 bases, with 14 bases left in between. The germline gives CDR1 MNHEY, CDR2 SVGEGT. The CDR3 sequence is CASSYHRVGGETQYF. CDR3 in DNA: TGTGCCAGCAGTTACCACAGGGTTGGTGGAGAGACCCAGTACTTC.

This clonotype appeared a few times. The chain employs TRBV2 and TRBJ2-1; 10 bases align to TRBD2. This CDR3 is built from 14 residues. The J segment lost 7 bases and the V segment lost 6 bases, leaving 6 bases of the junction unmatched. The V gene's germline CDR1 is SNHLY and CDR2 FYNNEI. In DNA form, the CDR3 reads TGTGCCAGCAGGGTAGCGGGAGGCGGAAATGAGCAGTTCTTC. Encoded protein: CASRVAGGGNEQFF.

This clonotype was counted only a few times. This rearrangement joins TRBV10-3 to TRBJ2-7, with 9 bases lining up with TRBD1. After removal of 5 bases from V and 2 bases from J, the junction contained 4 bases not matched to a gene. CDR3 size: 14 residues. Germline V gene lookup returns CDR1 ENHRY and CDR2 SYGVKD. CDR3 residues: CAISTGGYTYEQYF. The CDR3, as DNA: TGTGCCATCAGTACAGGGGGCTATACCTACGAGCAGTACTTC.

The V and J genes are TRBV7-8 and TRBJ2-7; 7 nucleotides match TRBD2. This CDR3 comprises 17 residues. Germline V gene data show CDR1 as SGHVS and CDR2 as FQNEAQ. Losses at the gene ends were 1 base for V and 2 bases for J; bases not matched to a gene: 11. The DNA of the CDR3 is TGTGCCAGCAGCTTAGGGTTTCCACTAGCGAGTACCTACGAGCAGTACTTC. Translation gives CASSLGFPLASTYEQYF.

In its sample, this clonotype was seen a few times. The rearrangement joins TRBV20-1 to TRBJ2-7; D may be TRBD2 (5 bases). This CDR3 has 16 residues. Deletions cut 4 bases from V and 0 bases from J, with 19 bases between. Germline CDR1 and CDR2: DFQATT and SNEGSKA (reference sequence). The CDR3 nucleotides read TGCAGTGCTATACAGCCGGAGGACTGGGTCTCCTACGAGCAGTACTTC. Translated, it gives CSAIQPEDWVSYEQYF.

This clonotype was picked up a small number of times. The rearrangement joins TRBV20-1 to TRBJ1-2; 7 bases match TRBD1. Germline CDR1 is DFQATT and CDR2 is SNEGSKA (reference sequence). CDR3 size: 14 residues. V shed 4 bases and J 0 bases; nucleotides not matched to a gene: 5. This CDR3 is CSATRDSPNYGYTF. The CDR3 DNA reads as TGCAGTGCTACCAGGGACAGTCCTAACTATGGCTACACCTTC.

This clonotype was counted a few times. V is TRBV5-1 and J is TRBJ2-7; D might be TRBD1 or TRBD2, each matching 5 bases. The germline V gene has CDR1 SGHRS and CDR2 YFSETQ. The germline V and J ends were trimmed by 0 bases and 6 bases, with 16 bases remaining between them. The CDR3 length is 15 residues. The CDR3 DNA reads TGCGCCAGCAGCTTGGTTGCCGGGGCCACCGGCGAGCAGTACTTC. The encoded protein is CASSLVAGATGEQYF. The whole variable domain, filled in from reference TRBV5-1 and TRBJ2-7, reads KAGVTQTPRYLIKTRGQQVTLSCSPISGHRSVSWYQQTPGQGLQFLFEYFSETQRNKGNFPGRFSGRQFSNSRSEMNVSTLELGDSALYLCASSLVAGATGEQYFGPGTRLTVT.

This chain joins TRBV5-1 and TRBJ2-1; TRBD1 might be the D (5 bases). The germline V gene encodes CDR1 SGHRS and CDR2 YFSETQ. The V gene lost 0 bases and the J gene lost 0 bases, with 10 bases spanning the gap. This CDR3 has 16 residues. CDR3 DNA: TGCGCCAGCAGCTTGGGTTACCAGGGCTCCTACAATGAGCAGTTCTTC. Its protein product is CASSLGYQGSYNEQFF.

The chain recombines TRBV7-3 with TRBJ2-2; either TRBD1 or TRBD2 may fit D (5 bases each). Germline CDR1 and CDR2: SGHTA and FQGTGA. The CDR3 extends over 18 amino acids. V was clipped by 3 bases and J by 5 bases, with 22 bases between them. The CDR3 here is CASSFYLPGTVGTGELFF. In DNA form, the CDR3 reads TGTGCCAGCAGCTTCTACCTGCCGGGGACGGTCGGGACCGGGGAGCTGTTTTTT.

This clonotype was found a few times. J is TRBJ2-1 and V is TRBV29-1, with 11 bases that match TRBD1. CDR1 is SQVTM, CDR2 ANQGSEA, per germline. The CDR3 totals 15 residues. The V and J ends lost 6 bases and 2 bases, in that order; junction bases with no gene match: 6. The CDR3: CSVGTGGITYNEQFF. CDR3 DNA: TGCAGCGTGGGGACAGGGGGGATTACCTACAATGAGCAGTTCTTC.

This clonotype was seen only a few times. The genes are TRBV12-3 or TRBV12-4 and TRBJ1-5; D unresolved. This CDR3 has 15 amino acids. Between the trimmed V and J ends, which lost 5 bases and 2 bases, there was a span of 13 bases. The CDR3 DNA sequence: TGTGCCAGCAGTCCGCCCCGGGGTGGCAATCAGCCCCAGCATTTT. Protein sequence: CASSPPRGGNQPQHF.

The chain combines TRBV5-5 with TRBJ2-7; possible D gene TRBD1, 5 bases. The CDR3 has 13 residues. V was cut by 3 bases and J by 3 bases, with 10 bases left in between. CDR1 and CDR2 from the germline V gene are SGHKS and YYEKEE (reference sequence). CDR3 region: CASSYRQHYEQYF. The DNA for the CDR3 is TGTGCCAGCAGCTATAGACAGCACTACGAGCAGTACTTC.

The chain carries TRBV20-1 and TRBJ2-3, with TRBD2 matching over 10 bases. CDR3 length: 17 amino acids. J lost 2 bases, V lost 0 bases, and 8 bases had no gene match. Germline V CDR1 and CDR2: DFQATT, SNEGSKA (reference sequence). CDR3 DNA: TGCAGTGCTAGAGATATAGCGGGAGGCCATCTCACAGATACGCAGTATTTT. This translates into CSARDIAGGHLTDTQYF.

This clonotype was counted a few times. The V and J genes are TRBV7-9 and TRBJ1-1; D remains unclear. The germline V gene encodes CDR1 SEHNR and CDR2 FQNEAQ (reference sequence). Trimming took off 0 bases at V and 4 bases at J, with 9 bases between the two ends. This CDR3 spans 14 amino acids. The CDR3 sequence: CASSLALGVTEAFF. The CDR3 DNA follows: TGTGCCAGCAGCTTAGCGTTGGGAGTCACTGAAGCTTTCTTT.

This clonotype was counted between two and nine times. The genes are TRBV5-6 and TRBJ2-3, with a tentative D call TRBD2 (6 bases). Germline V lookup: CDR1 SGHDT, CDR2 YYEEEE. Trimming took off 6 bases at V and 5 bases at J, with 16 bases between the two ends. This CDR3 has 14 residues. Here the CDR3 reads CASTFIGAGDTQYF. CDR3 DNA sequence: TGTGCCAGCACTTTTATCGGAGCGGGAGATACGCAGTATTTT. Using reference TRBV5-6 and TRBJ2-3 for the parts outside the CDR3, the full variable domain is DAGVTQSPTHLIKTRGQQVTLRCSPKSGHDTVSWYQQALGQGPQFIFQYYEEEERQRGNFPDRFSGHQFPNYSSELNVNALLLGDSALYLCASTFIGAGDTQYFGPGTRLTVL.

This clonotype showed up just a few times. Germline is not matched at one junction end, which may reflect a read error. The genes are TRBV4-1 and TRBJ2-3, with 7 positions matching TRBD2. From germline, CDR1 is MGHRA and CDR2 YSYEKL. This CDR3 has 14 amino acids. The CDR3 loop is CASSLGGGADTQCF. The CDR3 DNA reads as TGCGCCAGCAGCCTGGGCGGGGGTGCAGATACGCAGTGTTTT.

The chain is built from TRBV28 and TRBJ2-5, with D perhaps TRBD2 (6 bases). The CDR3 totals 15 residues. Deletions cut 3 bases from V and 2 bases from J, with 13 bases between. Germline values: CDR1 MDHEN, CDR2 SYDVKM. The CDR3 is CASSLVTRGQETQYF. CDR3 in DNA: TGTGCCAGCAGTTTGGTGACTAGGGGTCAAGAGACCCAGTACTTC.

This clonotype was counted a few times. The CDR3: CASSLGQDLYEQYF. In DNA form, the CDR3 reads TGTGCCAGCAGCCTTGGACAGGACCTCTACGAGCAGTACTTC. The chain links TRBV7-9 to TRBJ2-7; 7 bases are a match to TRBD1. The CDR3 totals 14 residues. The ends lost 5 bases at V and 3 bases at J; junction bases unmatched: 7. Germline V gives CDR1 SEHNR, CDR2 FQNEAQ (reference sequence).

This clonotype was counted between two and nine times. The chain carries TRBV4-3 and TRBJ1-4; 10 bases are shared with TRBD1. Germline CDR1 is LGHNA and CDR2 is YSLEER. J lost 11 bases, V lost 3 bases, and 6 bases had no gene match. CDR3 length equals 14 residues. CDR3 in DNA: TGCGCCAGCAGCCAGGGACAGGGGTCGGAGAAACTGTTTTTT. Translating it yields CASSQGQGSEKLFF.

This clonotype was seen more than once but under ten times. The chain is built from TRBV20-1 and TRBJ2-3, with 8 bases matching TRBD2. The trim removed 2 bases at V and 6 bases at J, leaving 10 bases unmatched. The length of the CDR3 is 15 residues. Germline V gives CDR1 DFQATT, CDR2 SNEGSKA (reference sequence). The CDR3 here is CSARWSGLGGDTQYF. CDR3 coding DNA: TGCAGTGCTAGATGGTCGGGACTAGGAGGCGATACGCAGTATTTT.

This clonotype was seen repeatedly, ten times or more. V and J are TRBV20-1 and TRBJ2-3; 10 bases map to TRBD2. V shed 3 bases and J 4 bases; nucleotides not matched to a gene: 4. This CDR3 spans 14 amino acids. CDR1 DFQATT and CDR2 SNEGSKA come from the germline V gene (reference sequence). CDR3 DNA: TGCAGTGCTAGTACTAGCGGGATCTCAGATACGCAGTATTTT. Its translation: CSASTSGISDTQYF.

This clonotype was detected a few times. This chain links TRBV30 with TRBJ1-5, with D perhaps TRBD1 (5 bases). Germline V gives CDR1 GTSNPN, CDR2 SVGIG (reference sequence). The V end lost 0 bases, the J end lost 4 bases, and 10 bases lay between the germline ends. The CDR3 has 14 amino acids. CDR3 bases: TGTGCCTGGAGTGTATGGGGGAATAATCAGCCCCAGCATTTT. It yields the protein CAWSVWGNNQPQHF. Full variable domain (missing parts from reference TRBV30 and TRBJ1-5): SQTIHQWPATLVQPVGSPLSLECTVEGTSNPNLYWYRQAAGRGLQLLFYSVGIGQISSEVPQNLSASRPQDRQFILSSKKLLLSDSGFYLCAWSVWGNNQPQHFGDGTRLSIL.